This TCR beta chain originates from a study of cytomegalovirus exposure and HLA in healthy donors. Study-wide results and limits: Further analysis was carried out later, and it showed several of the most significant clusters appearing linked to common viral pathogens. It was 160 or so TCR beta chains that were listed as cytomegalovirus-associated. A later analysis linked a missense variant in DCLRE1C to the trimming of TCR beta V and J genes.

For this clone: Its antigen remains unidentified.

V shed 3 bases, J shed 2 bases, and the junction held 15 bases outside the gene matches. Germline V gene sequence: CDR1 LNHDA, CDR2 SQIVND (reference sequence). This CDR3 spans 18 amino acids. PCR used 60 Vbeta primers and 13 Jbeta primers. In the authors' methods: A later analysis tallied 87 million or so unique TCR beta chains, around 12 million of them shared. TCRdb's copy holds only in-frame clones and misses some; the assay was immunoSEQ multiplex PCR. V, J and clone size are those of that table, while D and trimming were read from the DNA. The sample shows some 150,000 clones, less than 80% of them seen only once.

J is TRBJ2-7 and V is TRBV19, with TRBD1 matching over 8 bases. This TCR was recovered from a female donor in good health and CMV-seropositive. The sample consisted of PBMCs. DNA of the CDR3: TGTGCCAGTAGTATTAAGCCCCCCTTGACAGGGGAAACCTACGAGCAGTACTTC. It specifies CASSIKPPLTGETYEQYF.